The 5 T cell receptor beta chains presented below share a single source sample, sequenced in a study of regulatory T cells in long-lasting Graves disease. Noted time point: newly diagnosed GD, antithyroid drugs for less than 3 months. RNA extracted from PBMCs served as the sequencing template. Assembly of TCR beta libraries relied on iRepertoire HTBI primers together with Arm-PCR of CDR3 regions. TCRdb fed the multiplex PCR reads into MiXCR, producing one record per CDR3 protein. The data show about 540,000 distinct CDR3 sequences, 13% seen once. This sample also appeared in a second study, on T cells in Graves' hyperthyroidism and ophthalmopathy.

The sample in question was peripheral blood mononuclear cells (PBMCs), obtained at new diagnosis, from a patient treated with antithyroid drugs. The receptors here all came from a man aged 25 to 45 with Graves disease.

This clonotype was recorded at least ten times. V and J are TRBV24-1 and TRBJ2-1, with 11 positions matching TRBD2. Looked up from germline, CDR1 is KGHDR and CDR2 is SFDVKD. The CDR3 runs 18 residues. The V segment lost 0 bases and the J segment 4 bases; nucleotides outside the gene matches: 7. In nucleotides, the CDR3 is TGTGCCACCAGTGATTTGAGCGGGACTAGCGGAAATTACAATGAGCAGTTCTTC. Translation gives CATSDLSGTSGNYNEQFF.

This clonotype appeared many times. V and J are TRBV30 and TRBJ2-5; D uncertain. The CDR3 is 10 amino acids. Trimming pared 5 bases from V and 4 bases from J, leaving 5 bases between. Per germline, CDR1 GTSNPN and CDR2 SVGIG (reference sequence). CDR3 protein: CAWGRETQYF. The CDR3 coding sequence is TGTGCCTGGGGTAGAGAGACCCAGTACTTC.

This clonotype was seen ten or more times. The chain uses TRBV24-1 and TRBJ2-1; 9 bases match TRBD2. The trim removed 6 bases at V and 4 bases at J, leaving 6 bases unmatched. Per germline, CDR1 KGHDR and CDR2 SFDVKD. The CDR3 is 15 amino acids. Here the CDR3 reads CATSIAGAYYNEQFF. The CDR3 DNA reads TGTGCCACCAGTATAGCGGGAGCTTATTACAATGAGCAGTTCTTC.

This rearrangement joins TRBV9 to TRBJ1-2; TRBD1 agrees at 10 bases. The CDR3 is 14 amino acids. Germline CDR1 is SGDLS and CDR2 is YYNGEE. Trimming removed 3 bases from V and 4 bases from J; junction bases left unmatched: 3. DNA for the CDR3: TGTGCCAGCAGCGGACAGGGGGCGGGCTATGGCTACACCTTC. Protein: CASSGQGAGYGYTF.

This clonotype showed up many times. This chain joins TRBV4-1 and TRBJ2-7; 9 bases fit TRBD2. This CDR3 is 15 amino acids long. Germline CDR1 and CDR2: MGHRA and YSYEKL. J was trimmed by 5 bases and V by 2 bases; bases with no gene match: 7. CDR3 nucleotides: TGCGCCAGCAGCCAACTGCTAGCGGGACACGACGAGCAGTACTTC. This gives the protein CASSQLLAGHDEQYF.